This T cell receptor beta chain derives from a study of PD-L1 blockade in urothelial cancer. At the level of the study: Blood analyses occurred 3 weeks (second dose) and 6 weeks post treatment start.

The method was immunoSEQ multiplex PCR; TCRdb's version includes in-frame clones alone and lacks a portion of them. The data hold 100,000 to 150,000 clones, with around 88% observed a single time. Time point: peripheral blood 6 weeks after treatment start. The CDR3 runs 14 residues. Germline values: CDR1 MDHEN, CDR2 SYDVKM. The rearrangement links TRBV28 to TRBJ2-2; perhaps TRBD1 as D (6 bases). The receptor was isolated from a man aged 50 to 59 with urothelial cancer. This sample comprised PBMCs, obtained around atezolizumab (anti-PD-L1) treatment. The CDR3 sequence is CVSQGGRNTGELFF. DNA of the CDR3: TGTGTGAGCCAAGGGGGTCGGAACACCGGGGAGCTGTTTTTT.